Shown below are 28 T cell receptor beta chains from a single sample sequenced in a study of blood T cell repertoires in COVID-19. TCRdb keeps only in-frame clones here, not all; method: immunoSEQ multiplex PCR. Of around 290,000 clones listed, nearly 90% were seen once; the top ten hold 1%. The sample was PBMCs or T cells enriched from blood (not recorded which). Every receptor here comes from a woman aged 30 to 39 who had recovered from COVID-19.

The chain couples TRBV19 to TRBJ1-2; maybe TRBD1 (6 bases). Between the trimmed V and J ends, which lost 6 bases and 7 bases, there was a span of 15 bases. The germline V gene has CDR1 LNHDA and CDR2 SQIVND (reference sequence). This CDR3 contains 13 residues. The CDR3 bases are TGTGCCAGTAGACTACAGGGTCCTAGTGGCTACACCTTC. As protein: CASRLQGPSGYTF.

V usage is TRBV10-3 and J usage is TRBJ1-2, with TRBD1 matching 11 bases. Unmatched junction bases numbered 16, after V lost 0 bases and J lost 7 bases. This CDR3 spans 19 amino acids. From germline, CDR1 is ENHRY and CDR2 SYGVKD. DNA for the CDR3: TGTGCCATCAGTGAGTCGCAGGGACAGGGGGTCTCCCCCGTGGGTGGCTACACCTTC. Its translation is CAISESQGQGVSPVGGYTF.

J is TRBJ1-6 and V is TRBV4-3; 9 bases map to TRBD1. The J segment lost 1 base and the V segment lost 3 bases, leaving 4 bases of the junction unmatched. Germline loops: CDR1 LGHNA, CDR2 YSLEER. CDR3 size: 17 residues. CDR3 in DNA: TGCGCCAGCAGCCAGACCGGGACAGGGTCCTATAATTCACCCCTCCACTTT. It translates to CASSQTGTGSYNSPLHF.

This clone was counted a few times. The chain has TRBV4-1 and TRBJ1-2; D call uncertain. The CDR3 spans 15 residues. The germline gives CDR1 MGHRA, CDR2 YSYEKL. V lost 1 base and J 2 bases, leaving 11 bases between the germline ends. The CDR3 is CASSQGGAINYGYTF. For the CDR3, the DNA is TGCGCCAGCAGCCAAGGCGGCGCTATAAACTATGGCTACACCTTC.

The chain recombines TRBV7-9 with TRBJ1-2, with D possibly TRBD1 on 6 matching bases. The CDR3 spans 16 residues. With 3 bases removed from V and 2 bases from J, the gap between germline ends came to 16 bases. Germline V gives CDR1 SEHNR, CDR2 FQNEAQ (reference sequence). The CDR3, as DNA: TGTGCCAGCAGCTTCCCGGGAGGGGGTGTGAACTATGGCTACACCTTC. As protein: CASSFPGGGVNYGYTF. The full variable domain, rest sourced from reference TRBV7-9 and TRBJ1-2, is DTGVSQNPRHKITKRGQNVTFRCDPISEHNRLYWYRQTLGQGPEFLTYFQNEAQLEKSRLLSDRFSAERPKGSFSTLEIQRTEQGDSAMYLCASSFPGGGVNYGYTFGSGTRLTVV.

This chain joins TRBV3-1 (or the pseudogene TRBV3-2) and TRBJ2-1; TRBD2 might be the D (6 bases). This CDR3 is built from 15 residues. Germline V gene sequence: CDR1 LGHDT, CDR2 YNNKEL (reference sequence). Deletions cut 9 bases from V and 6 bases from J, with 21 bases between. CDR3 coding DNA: TGTGCCAGTGCCCAAAGACTAGTAACGGCCAATGAGCAGTTCTTC. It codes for CASAQRLVTANEQFF.

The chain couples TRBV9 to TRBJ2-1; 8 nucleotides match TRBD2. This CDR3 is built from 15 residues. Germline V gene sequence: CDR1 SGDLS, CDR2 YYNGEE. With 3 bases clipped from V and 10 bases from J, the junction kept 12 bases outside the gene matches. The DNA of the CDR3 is TGTGCCAGCAGCGGACAACGAGCGGGAGTTGGCGAGCAGTTCTTC. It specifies CASSGQRAGVGEQFF.

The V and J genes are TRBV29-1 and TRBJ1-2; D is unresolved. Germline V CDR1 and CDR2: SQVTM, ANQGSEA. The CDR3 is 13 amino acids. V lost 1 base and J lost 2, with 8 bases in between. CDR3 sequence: CSVEAGPNYGYTF. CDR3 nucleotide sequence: TGCAGCGTTGAAGCAGGCCCCAACTATGGCTACACCTTC.

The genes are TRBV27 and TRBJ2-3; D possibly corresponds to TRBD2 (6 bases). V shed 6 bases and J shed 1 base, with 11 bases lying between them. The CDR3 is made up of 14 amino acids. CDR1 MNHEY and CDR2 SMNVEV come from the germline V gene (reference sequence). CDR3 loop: CASRRAGGTDTQYF. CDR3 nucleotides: TGTGCCAGCAGGCGAGCGGGTGGCACAGATACGCAGTATTTT.

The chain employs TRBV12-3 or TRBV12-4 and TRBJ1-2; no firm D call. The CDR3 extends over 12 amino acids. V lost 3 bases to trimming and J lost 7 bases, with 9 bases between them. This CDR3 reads CASSFLLGGYTF. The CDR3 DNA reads TGTGCCAGCAGTTTTCTCCTCGGTGGCTACACCTTC.

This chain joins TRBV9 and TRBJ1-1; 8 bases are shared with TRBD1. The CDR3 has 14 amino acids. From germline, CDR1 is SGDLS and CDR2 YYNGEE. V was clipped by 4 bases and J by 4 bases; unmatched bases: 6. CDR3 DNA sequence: TGTGCCAGCAGCCCCCAGGGGGCGGGCACTGAAGCTTTCTTT. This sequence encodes CASSPQGAGTEAFF.

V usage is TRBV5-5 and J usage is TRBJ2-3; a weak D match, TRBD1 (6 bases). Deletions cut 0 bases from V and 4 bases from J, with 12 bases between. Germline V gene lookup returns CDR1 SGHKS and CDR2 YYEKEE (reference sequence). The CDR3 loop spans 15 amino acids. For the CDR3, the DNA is TGTGCCAGCAGCTTGGAACAGGGCTACCCAGATACGCAGTATTTT. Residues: CASSLEQGYPDTQYF.

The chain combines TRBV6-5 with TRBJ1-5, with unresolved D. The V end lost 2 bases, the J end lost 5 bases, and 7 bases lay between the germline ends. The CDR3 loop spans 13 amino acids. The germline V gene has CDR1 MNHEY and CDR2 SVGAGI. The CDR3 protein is CASSYGLHQPQHF. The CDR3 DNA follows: TGTGCCAGCAGTTACGGGCTGCATCAGCCCCAGCATTTT.

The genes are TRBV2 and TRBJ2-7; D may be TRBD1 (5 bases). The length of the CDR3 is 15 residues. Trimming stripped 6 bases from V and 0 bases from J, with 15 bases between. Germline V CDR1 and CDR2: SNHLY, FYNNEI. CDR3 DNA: TGTGCCAGCAGCCTGATGGGGCGGCTCTCCTACGAGCAGTACTTC. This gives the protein CASSLMGRLSYEQYF.

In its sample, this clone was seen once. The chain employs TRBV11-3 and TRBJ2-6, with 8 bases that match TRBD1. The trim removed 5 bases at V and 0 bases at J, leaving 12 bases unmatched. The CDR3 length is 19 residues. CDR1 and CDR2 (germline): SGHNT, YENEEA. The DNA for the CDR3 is TGTGCCAGCAGCGAAGCGGACAGGGTCAAAAGCTCTGGGGCCAACGTCCTGACTTTC. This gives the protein CASSEADRVKSSGANVLTF.

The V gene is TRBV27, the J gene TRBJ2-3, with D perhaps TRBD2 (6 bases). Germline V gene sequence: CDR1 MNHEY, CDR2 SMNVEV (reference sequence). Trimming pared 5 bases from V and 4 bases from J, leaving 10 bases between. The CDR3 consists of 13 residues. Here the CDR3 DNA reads TGTGCCAGCAGTCCCGGGACTCCAGATACGCAGTATTTT. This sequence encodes CASSPGTPDTQYF.

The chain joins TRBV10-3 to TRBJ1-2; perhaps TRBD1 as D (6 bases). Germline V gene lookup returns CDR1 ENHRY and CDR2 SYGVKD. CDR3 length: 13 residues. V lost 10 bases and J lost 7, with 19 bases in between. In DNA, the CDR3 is TGTGCCACAGGACAGTTCGAAAACCTTGGCTACACCTTC. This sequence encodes CATGQFENLGYTF.

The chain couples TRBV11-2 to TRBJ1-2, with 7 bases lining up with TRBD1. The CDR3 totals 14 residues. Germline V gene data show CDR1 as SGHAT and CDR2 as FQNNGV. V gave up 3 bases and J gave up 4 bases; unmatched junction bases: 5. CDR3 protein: CASSLGTERYGYTF. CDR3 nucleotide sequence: TGTGCCAGCAGCTTGGGGACAGAACGCTATGGCTACACCTTC.

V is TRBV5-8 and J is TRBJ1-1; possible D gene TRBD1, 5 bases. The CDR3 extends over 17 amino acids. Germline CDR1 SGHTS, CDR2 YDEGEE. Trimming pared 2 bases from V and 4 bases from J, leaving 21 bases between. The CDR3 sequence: CASSFLIKSPGGTEAFF. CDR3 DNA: TGTGCCAGCAGCTTCTTAATCAAAAGCCCGGGGGGCACTGAAGCTTTCTTT. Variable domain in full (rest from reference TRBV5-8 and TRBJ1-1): EAGVTQSPTHLIKTRGQQATLRCSPISGHTSVYWYQQALGLGLQFLLWYDEGEERNRGNFPPRFSGRQFPNYSSELNVNALELEDSALYLCASSFLIKSPGGTEAFFGQGTRLTVV.

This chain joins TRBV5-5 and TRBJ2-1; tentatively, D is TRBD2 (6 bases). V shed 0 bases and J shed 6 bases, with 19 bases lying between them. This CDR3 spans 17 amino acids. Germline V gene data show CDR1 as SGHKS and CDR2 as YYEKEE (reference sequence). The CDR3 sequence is CASSLGMAGRLGNEQFF. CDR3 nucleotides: TGTGCCAGCAGCTTGGGGATGGCGGGAAGGCTGGGCAATGAGCAGTTCTTC. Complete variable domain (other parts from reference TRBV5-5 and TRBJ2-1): DAGVTQSPTHLIKTRGQQVTLRCSPISGHKSVSWYQQVLGQGPQFIFQYYEKEERGRGNFPDRFSARQFPNYSSELNVNALLLGDSALYLCASSLGMAGRLGNEQFFGPGTRLTVL.

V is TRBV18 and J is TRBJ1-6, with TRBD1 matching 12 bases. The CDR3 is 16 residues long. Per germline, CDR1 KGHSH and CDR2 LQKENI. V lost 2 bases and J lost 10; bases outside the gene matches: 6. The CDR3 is CASSPRDRGLKSPLHF. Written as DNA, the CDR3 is TGTGCCAGCTCACCAAGGGACAGGGGGCTGAAATCACCCCTCCACTTT. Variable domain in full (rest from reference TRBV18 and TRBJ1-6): NAGVMQNPRHLVRRRGQEARLRCSPMKGHSHVYWYRQLPEEGLKFMVYLQKENIIDESGMPKERFSAEFPKEGPSILRIQQVVRGDSAAYFCASSPRDRGLKSPLHFGNGTRLTVT.

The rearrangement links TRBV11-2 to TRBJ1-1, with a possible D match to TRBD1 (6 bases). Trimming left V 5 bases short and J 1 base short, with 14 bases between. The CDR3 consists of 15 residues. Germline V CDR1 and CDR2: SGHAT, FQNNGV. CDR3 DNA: TGTGCCAGCAGCCCAAAAGGGACAACGAACACTGAAGCTTTCTTT. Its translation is CASSPKGTTNTEAFF.

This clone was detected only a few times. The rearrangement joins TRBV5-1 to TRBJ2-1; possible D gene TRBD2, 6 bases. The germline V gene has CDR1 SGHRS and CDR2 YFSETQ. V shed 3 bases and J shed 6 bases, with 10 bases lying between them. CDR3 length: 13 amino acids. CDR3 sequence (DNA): TGCGCCAGCAGCTCGGGACTGGCCAATGAGCAGTTCTTC. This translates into CASSSGLANEQFF.

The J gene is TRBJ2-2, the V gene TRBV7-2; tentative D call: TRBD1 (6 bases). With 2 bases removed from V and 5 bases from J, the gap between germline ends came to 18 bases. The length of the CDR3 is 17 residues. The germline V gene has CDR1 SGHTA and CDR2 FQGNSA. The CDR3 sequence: CASSLMVLGALTGELFF. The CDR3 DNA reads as TGTGCCAGCAGCTTAATGGTTCTGGGGGCGCTAACCGGGGAGCTGTTTTTT. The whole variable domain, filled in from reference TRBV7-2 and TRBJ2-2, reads GAGVSQSPSNKVTEKGKDVELRCDPISGHTALYWYRQSLGQGLEFLIYFQGNSAPDKSGLPSDRFSAERTGGSVSTLTIQRTQQEDSAVYLCASSLMVLGALTGELFFGEGSRLTVL.

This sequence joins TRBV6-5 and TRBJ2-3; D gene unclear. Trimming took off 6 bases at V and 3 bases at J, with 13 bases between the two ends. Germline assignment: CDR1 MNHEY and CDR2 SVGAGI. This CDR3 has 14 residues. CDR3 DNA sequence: TGTGCCAGCAGAAATCGTTTTCGTACAGATACGCAGTATTTT. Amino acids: CASRNRFRTDTQYF.

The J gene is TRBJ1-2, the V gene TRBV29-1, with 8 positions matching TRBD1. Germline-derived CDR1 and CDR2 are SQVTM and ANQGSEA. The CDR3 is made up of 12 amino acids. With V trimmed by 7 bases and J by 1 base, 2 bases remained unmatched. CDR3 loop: CSADRGNYGYTF. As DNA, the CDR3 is TGCAGCGCCGACAGGGGTAACTATGGCTACACCTTC. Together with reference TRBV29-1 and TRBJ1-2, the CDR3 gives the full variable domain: SAVISQKPSRDICQRGTSLTIQCQVDSQVTMMFWYRQQPGQSLTLIATANQGSEATYESGFVIDKFPISRPNLTFSTLTVSNMSPEDSSIYLCSADRGNYGYTFGSGTRLTVV.

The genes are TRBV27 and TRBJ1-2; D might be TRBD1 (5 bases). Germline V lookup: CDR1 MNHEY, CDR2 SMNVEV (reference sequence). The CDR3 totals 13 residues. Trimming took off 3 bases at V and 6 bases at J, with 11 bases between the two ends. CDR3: CASSLGGSNGYTF. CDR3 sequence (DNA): TGTGCCAGCAGTTTGGGGGGAAGCAATGGCTACACCTTC.

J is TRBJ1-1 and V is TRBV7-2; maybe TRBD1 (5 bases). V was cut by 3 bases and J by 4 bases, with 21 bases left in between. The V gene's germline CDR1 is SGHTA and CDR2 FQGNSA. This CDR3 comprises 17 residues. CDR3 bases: TGTGCCAGCAGCTTCTATGGCCAGGGAACTTTATTCACTGAAGCTTTCTTT. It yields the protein CASSFYGQGTLFTEAFF.